The 23 T cell receptor beta chains listed next were all sequenced from one sample in a study of control samples from healthy donors and cancer patients. Produced via immunoSEQ multiplex PCR; TCRdb's table is partial and in-frame only. This table holds about 98,000 clones, around 82% found once. The sample was blood. The source of these receptors is a man aged 55-75 years in good health.

The chain combines TRBV5-1 with TRBJ2-1; 11 nucleotides align to TRBD1. Germline V gene data show CDR1 as SGHRS and CDR2 as YFSETQ. This CDR3 region has 18 residues. J was trimmed by 1 base and V by 4 bases; bases with no gene match: 10. CDR3 nucleotide sequence: TGCGCCAGCAGCCCGAGGGGGACAGGGGGTCGGTCCTACAATGAGCAGTTCTTC. Encoded protein: CASSPRGTGGRSYNEQFF.

This clone was detected a few times. CDR3 DNA: TGTGCCAGCAGCATGGGGGTAAGGTGGGTAACCTACGAGCAGTACTTC. Translation: CASSMGVRWVTYEQYF. The chain has TRBV21-1 and TRBJ2-7. TRBV21-1 represents a pseudogene. The CDR3 covers 16 residues.

The rearrangement links TRBV29-1 to TRBJ1-1; perhaps TRBD1 as D (6 bases). From germline, CDR1 is SQVTM and CDR2 ANQGSEA. The CDR3 extends over 13 amino acids. Trimming removed 4 bases from V and 6 bases from J, with 15 bases in between. Here the CDR3 DNA reads TGCAGCGTTGCAGGGGCTGTGGGCGCTGAAGCTTTCTTT. Protein: CSVAGAVGAEAFF.

There are a few counts of this clone. This chain links TRBV30 with TRBJ2-7; TRBD1 agrees at 8 bases. The CDR3 extends over 14 amino acids. V trimming: 5 bases; J trimming: 1 base; junction bases outside the gene matches: 7. Germline CDR1 and CDR2: GTSNPN and SVGIG (reference sequence). CDR3 coding DNA: TGTGCCTGGCAAGACAGGGGACTGTCCTACGAGCAGTACTTC. It translates to CAWQDRGLSYEQYF.

V is TRBV19 and J is TRBJ2-7; D might be TRBD2 (5 bases). CDR1 and CDR2 from the germline V gene are LNHDA and SQIVND (reference sequence). V lost 4 bases, J lost 2 bases, and 18 bases lay in between. This CDR3 has 16 residues. CDR3 DNA sequence: TGTGCCAGTAGTACCAGGCCCCCTCGGGGAGCCTACGAGCAGTACTTC. Protein: CASSTRPPRGAYEQYF.

The chain couples TRBV11-1 to TRBJ1-1; perhaps TRBD1 as D (5 bases). This CDR3 has 15 residues. V was trimmed by 5 bases and J by 0 bases, leaving 13 bases between them. Germline V gene lookup returns CDR1 SGHAT and CDR2 FQDESV (reference sequence). The CDR3 region is CASSQGLIMNTEAFF. DNA for the CDR3: TGTGCCAGCAGCCAGGGCCTTATCATGAACACTGAAGCTTTCTTT.

This clone was picked up one time. The J gene is TRBJ1-1, the V gene TRBV5-4, with D perhaps matching TRBD1 (6 bases). Germline V CDR1 and CDR2: SGHNT, YYREEE (reference sequence). CDR3 length: 15 residues. V gave up 4 bases and J gave up 1 base, with 14 bases separating them. The CDR3 sequence is CASSKQTGGNTEAFF. For the CDR3, the DNA is TGTGCCAGCAGCAAACAGACAGGTGGGAACACTGAAGCTTTCTTT.

V is TRBV7-9 and J is TRBJ2-2; D is uncertain. Trimming removed 6 bases from V and 6 bases from J, with 20 bases in between. Germline V CDR1 and CDR2: SEHNR, FQNEAQ (reference sequence). The CDR3 runs 16 residues. CDR3 protein: CASSSPGGVVAGELFF. In nucleotides, the CDR3 is TGTGCCAGCAGTTCGCCGGGTGGGGTTGTAGCCGGGGAGCTGTTTTTT.

This clone was counted only a few times. The gene calls are TRBV7-3 and TRBJ2-1; 11 nucleotides agree with TRBD2. Germline CDR1 reads SGHTA; CDR2 reads FQGTGA. V dropped 3 bases and J dropped 4; count of bases not matched to a gene: 2. This CDR3 spans 15 amino acids. The CDR3 reads CASSFSGGAYNEQFF. CDR3 sequence (DNA): TGTGCCAGCAGCTTTAGCGGGGGGGCTTACAATGAGCAGTTCTTC.

The chain joins TRBV27 to TRBJ2-7; 9 bases match TRBD2. The CDR3 covers 13 residues. V lost 5 bases and J lost 8; bases outside the gene matches: 7. Germline loops: CDR1 MNHEY, CDR2 SMNVEV (reference sequence). The CDR3 here is CASSQFLAGKQYF. The DNA of the CDR3 is TGTGCCAGCAGTCAATTTCTAGCGGGAAAGCAGTACTTC.

The V call is TRBV11-2, the J call TRBJ2-7, with 8 positions matching TRBD1. In germline, CDR1 is SGHAT, CDR2 FQNNGV. Trimming at V came to 2 bases and at J to 6 bases, leaving 3 bases not matched to a gene. This CDR3 region has 13 residues. The CDR3 DNA sequence: TGTGCCAGCAGCTTAAAACAGGGGGTCGAGCAGTACTTC. It is translated as CASSLKQGVEQYF.

The rearrangement uses TRBV5-6 and TRBJ1-2, with TRBD1 matching over 8 bases. In germline, CDR1 is SGHDT, CDR2 YYEEEE. V was pared by 2 bases and J by 7 bases, with 4 bases of the junction left unmatched. The CDR3 covers 13 residues. In nucleotides, the CDR3 is TGTGCCAGCAGCTTAGACAGGGGATCTGGCTACACCTTC. Encoded protein: CASSLDRGSGYTF.

The chain uses TRBV10-2 and TRBJ2-1, with no clear D. Germline CDR1 reads WSHSY; CDR2 reads SAAADI. The germline V and J ends were trimmed by 5 bases and 3 bases, with 8 bases remaining between them. The CDR3 totals 13 residues. The CDR3: CASSLTDYNEQFF. CDR3 in DNA: TGCGCCAGCAGTCTGACGGACTACAATGAGCAGTTCTTC.

Here the CDR3 reads CATSGGPHYGYTF. DNA of the CDR3: TGTGCCACCTCTGGCGGTCCCCATTATGGCTACACCTTC. This chain joins TRBV19 and TRBJ1-2; D gene ambiguous. V was pared by 10 bases and J by 5 bases, with 17 bases between. The V gene's germline CDR1 is LNHDA and CDR2 SQIVND (reference sequence). CDR3 size: 13 residues.

This clone was observed a handful of times. The V gene is TRBV4-2, the J gene TRBJ2-3, with 9 positions matching TRBD2. CDR3 length: 15 residues. The germline gives CDR1 LGHNA, CDR2 YNFKEQ. The trim removed 0 bases at V and 7 bases at J, leaving 5 bases unmatched. CDR3 DNA sequence: TGTGCCAGCAGCCAAGAGCGGCGGGGGGGCCATACGCAGTATTTT. It encodes CASSQERRGGHTQYF.

This clone appeared a single time. This chain connects TRBV5-4 to TRBJ2-1; D tentatively fits TRBD1 or TRBD2 (5 bases each). The germline V and J ends were trimmed by 3 bases and 5 bases, with 12 bases remaining between them. The CDR3 runs 14 residues. The V gene's germline CDR1 is SGHNT and CDR2 YYREEE (reference sequence). The CDR3 nucleotides read TGTGCCAGCAGCTACCGGGACGGTCACAATGAGCAGTTCTTC. Encoded protein: CASSYRDGHNEQFF.

The chain is built from TRBV5-4 and TRBJ1-1; 10 nucleotides match TRBD1. CDR1 is SGHNT, CDR2 YYREEE, per germline (reference sequence). CDR3 length equals 14 residues. Losses at the gene ends were 9 bases for V and 6 bases for J; bases not matched to a gene: 11. The CDR3 spells CAIHRDRGSPEAFF. CDR3 DNA sequence: TGTGCCATCCACCGGGACAGGGGCTCCCCTGAAGCTTTCTTT. The full variable domain, with the rest looked up from reference TRBV5-4 and TRBJ1-1, is ETGVTQSPTHLIKTRGQQVTLRCSSQSGHNTVSWYQQALGQGPQFIFQYYREEENGRGNFPPRFSGLQFPNYSSELNVNALELDDSALYLCAIHRDRGSPEAFFGQGTRLTVV.

The CDR3 coding sequence is TGCGCCAGCAGCCCCTACCGCACTAGCGGGAGCAGGGATACGCAGTATTTT. It is translated as CASSPYRTSGSRDTQYF. V and J are TRBV4-1 and TRBJ2-3; 11 positions agree with TRBD2. CDR1 is MGHRA and CDR2 is YSYEKL in the germline V gene. CDR3 size: 17 residues. Trimming took 4 bases from V and 6 from J; bases not matched to a gene: 12.

This rearrangement joins TRBV10-1 to TRBJ2-3; no firm D call. Looked up from germline, CDR1 is WNHNN and CDR2 is SYGVQD (reference sequence). There are 13 residues in the CDR3. Trimming stripped 5 bases from V and 4 bases from J, with 10 bases between. CDR3 in amino acids: CASSRSPSDTQYF. DNA for the CDR3: TGCGCCAGCAGTCGGTCACCCTCAGATACGCAGTATTTT.

This chain joins TRBV2 and TRBJ2-7, with 8 bases identical to TRBD1. From germline, CDR1 is SNHLY and CDR2 FYNNEI. This CDR3 contains 18 residues. Trimming removed 5 bases from V and 4 bases from J; junction bases left unmatched: 19. The CDR3 DNA reads TGTGCCAGCAGTCGAAAGGTGGTTTTCCAGGACAGGGTGTACGAGCAGTACTTC. It encodes CASSRKVVFQDRVYEQYF. Supplemented by reference TRBV2 and TRBJ2-7, the full variable domain reads EPEVTQTPSHQVTQMGQEVILRCVPISNHLYFYWYRQILGQKVEFLVSFYNNEISEKSEIFDDQFSVERPDGSNFTLKIRSTKLEDSAMYFCASSRKVVFQDRVYEQYFGPGTRLTVT.

The chain couples TRBV10-3 to TRBJ2-5; 8 nucleotides match TRBD1. Looked up from germline, CDR1 is ENHRY and CDR2 is SYGVKD. After removal of 6 bases from V and 5 bases from J, the junction contained 11 bases not matched to a gene. The CDR3 is 15 residues long. The CDR3 bases are TGTGCCATCAGGCCGGGACAGGCTGCATCGGAGACCCAGTACTTC. Translated: CAIRPGQAASETQYF.

This clone was detected only once. CDR3 coding DNA: TGTGCCAGCAGTCCCGACACTTCTAACTATGGCTACACCTTC. It codes for CASSPDTSNYGYTF. This chain connects TRBV6-6 to TRBJ1-2; D unresolved. Germline V lookup: CDR1 MNHNY, CDR2 SVGAGI (reference sequence). There are 14 residues in the CDR3. V was clipped by 5 bases and J by 0 bases, with 10 bases between them.

The chain has TRBV6-5 and TRBJ2-3, with D possibly being TRBD1 or TRBD2 (5 bases each). The CDR3 covers 15 residues. Germline CDR1 MNHEY, CDR2 SVGAGI. Trimming took 6 bases from V and 0 from J, leaving 13 bases between them. The CDR3 DNA reads as TGTGCCAGCAGCGATGACGGGGCGAGCACAGATACGCAGTATTTT. This gives the protein CASSDDGASTDTQYF.